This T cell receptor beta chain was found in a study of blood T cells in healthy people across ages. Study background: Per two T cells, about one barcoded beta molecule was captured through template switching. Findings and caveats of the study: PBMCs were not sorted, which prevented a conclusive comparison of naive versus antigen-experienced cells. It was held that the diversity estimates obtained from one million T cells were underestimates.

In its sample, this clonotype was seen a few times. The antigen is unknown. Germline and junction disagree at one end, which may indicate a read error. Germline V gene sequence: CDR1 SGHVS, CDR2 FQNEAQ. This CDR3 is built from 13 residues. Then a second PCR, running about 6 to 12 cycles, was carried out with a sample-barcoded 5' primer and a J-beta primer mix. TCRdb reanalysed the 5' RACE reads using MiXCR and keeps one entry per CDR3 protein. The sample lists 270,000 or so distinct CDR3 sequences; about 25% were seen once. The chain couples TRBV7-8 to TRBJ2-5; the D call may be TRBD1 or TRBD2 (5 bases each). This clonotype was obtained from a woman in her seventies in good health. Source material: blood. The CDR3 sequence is CASSLETGDVWGF. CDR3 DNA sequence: TGTGCCAGCAGCTTAGAGACTGGGGACGTGTGGGGGTTC.